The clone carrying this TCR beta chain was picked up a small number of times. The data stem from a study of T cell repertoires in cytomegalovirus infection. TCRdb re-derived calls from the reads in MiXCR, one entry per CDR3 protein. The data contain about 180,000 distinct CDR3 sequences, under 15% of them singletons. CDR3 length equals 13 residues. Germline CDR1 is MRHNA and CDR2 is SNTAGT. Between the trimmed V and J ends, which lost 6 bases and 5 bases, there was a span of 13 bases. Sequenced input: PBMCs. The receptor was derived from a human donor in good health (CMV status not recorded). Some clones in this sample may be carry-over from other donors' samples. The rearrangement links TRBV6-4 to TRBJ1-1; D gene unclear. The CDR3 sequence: CASSEGWWTEAFF. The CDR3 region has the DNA TGTGCCAGCAGCGAGGGTTGGTGGACTGAAGCTTTCTTT.